This T cell receptor beta chain came from a study of cytomegalovirus exposure and HLA in healthy donors. Study summary: In an early release, HLA-typed donors contributed tens of millions of unique TCR sequences.

Overall study results and limits: Relative to the approximately 700-donor mean, N-insertions were reportedly fewer in an Asian-associated ancestry cluster in a later analysis. CMV serostatus alone was available as immune exposure information.

CDR1 and CDR2 (germline): MDHEN, SYDVKM. The V segment lost 1 base and the J segment 7 bases; nucleotides outside the gene matches: 4. This CDR3 contains 14 residues. The PCR was carried out with 60 Vbeta primers and 13 Jbeta primers. Generated by immunoSEQ multiplex PCR, the TCRdb table keeps only in-frame clones and is missing some. Here the sample spans over 150,000 clones, 75% to 90% being singletons. A remark on this clone: The target antigen is unknown.

This sequence joins TRBV28 and TRBJ2-1; 7 bases are a match to TRBD1. The specimen sequenced was PBMCs. The source is a girl aged 2 to 9 in good health and CMV-seropositive. The CDR3 nucleotides are TGTGCCAGCAGTTTATCTCTCAGGGGGAATGAGCAGTTCTTC. It yields the protein CASSLSLRGNEQFF.